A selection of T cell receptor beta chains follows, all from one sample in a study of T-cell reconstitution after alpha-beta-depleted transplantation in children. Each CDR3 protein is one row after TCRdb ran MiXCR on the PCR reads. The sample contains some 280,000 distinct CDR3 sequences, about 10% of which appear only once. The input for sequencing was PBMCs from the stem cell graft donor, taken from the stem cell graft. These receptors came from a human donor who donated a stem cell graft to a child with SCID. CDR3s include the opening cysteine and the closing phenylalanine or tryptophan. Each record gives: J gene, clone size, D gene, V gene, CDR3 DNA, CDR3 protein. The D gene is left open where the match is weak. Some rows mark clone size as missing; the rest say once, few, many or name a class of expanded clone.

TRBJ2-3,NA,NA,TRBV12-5,TGTGCTAGTGGTTTGGCCCCTGGAGCAGATACGCAGTATTTT,CASGLAPGADTQYF
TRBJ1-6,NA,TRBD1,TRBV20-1,TGCAGTGCTAGCGGGACAGGGTTTTCACCCCTCCACTTT,CSASGTGFSPLHF
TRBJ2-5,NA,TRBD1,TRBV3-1,TGTGCCAGCAGGCAGGCGGGACAGGGAAAAGAGACCCAGTACTTC,CASRQAGQGKETQYF
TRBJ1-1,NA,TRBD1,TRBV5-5,TGTGCCAGCAGCTTACAGGGGATGAGGACTGAAGCTTTCTTT,CASSLQGMRTEAFF
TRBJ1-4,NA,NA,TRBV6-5,TGTGCCAGCAGTCCTTCGTGGACAACTAATGAAAAACTGTTTTTT,CASSPSWTTNEKLFF
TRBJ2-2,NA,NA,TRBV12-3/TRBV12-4,TGTGCCAGCAGAGGACCCCGGACACCCACTGTGGGCACCGGGGAGCTGTTTTTT,CASRGPRTPTVGTGELFF
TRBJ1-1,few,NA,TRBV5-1,TGCGCCAGCAGCTACACACCGCCGAGCACTGAAGCTTTCTTT,CASSYTPPSTEAFF
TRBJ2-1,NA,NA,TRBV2,TGTGCCAGCAGTGAAGAGGGGGTATTAGACTCCTACAATGAGCAGTTCTTC,CASSEEGVLDSYNEQFF
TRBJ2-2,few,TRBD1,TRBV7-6,TGTGCCAGCAGCTTAGTTCCCGGGACAGGAACCACCGGGGAGCTGTTTTTT,CASSLVPGTGTTGELFF
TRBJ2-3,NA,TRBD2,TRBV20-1,TGCAGTGCTAGCCTTACCGGGACTAGCGGGGTCCGCACAGATACGCAGTATTTT,CSASLTGTSGVRTDTQYF
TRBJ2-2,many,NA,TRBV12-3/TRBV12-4,TGTGCCAGCATTTCGGAGTTCGTGAACACCGGGGAGCTGTTTTTT,CASISEFVNTGELFF
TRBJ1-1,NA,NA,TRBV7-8,TGTGCCAGCAGCCCTCTTAGGGGGGCGGACACTGAAGCTTTCTTT,CASSPLRGADTEAFF
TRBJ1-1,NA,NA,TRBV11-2,TGTGCCAGCAGCCCTTGGCAGGGTGGGACTGAAGCTTTCTTT,CASSPWQGGTEAFF
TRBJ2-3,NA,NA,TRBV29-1,TGCAGCGTTGCCAGGGGCATAGGGGATACGCAGTATTTT,CSVARGIGDTQYF
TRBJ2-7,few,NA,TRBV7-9,TGTGCCAGCAGCTTAACGGGGGACCCCTCCTACGAGCAGTACTTC,CASSLTGDPSYEQYF